The entry that follows covers one TCR beta chain sequence. Its antigen remains unidentified. This table comes from immunoSEQ multiplex PCR, and its TCRdb copy is limited to in-frame clones, with some not included. This table has over 90,000 clones, approximately 95% appearing once. The CDR3 consists of 15 residues. J gave up 7 bases and V 4 bases, and 10 bases lay outside the gene matches. Germline loops: CDR1 SGHDT, CDR2 YYEEEE. This sample is drawn from a study of OX40 agonist ivuxolimab in advanced cancers. Background on the study: Enrollees could have had prior anti-PD-1, anti-PD-L1 or anti-CTLA-4 therapy, which 35% to 40% had received.

Overall study results and limits: Both blood CD4+ and CD8+ T cells showed clonal growth by week 6 at 0.1 to 3.0 mg/kg. Still undetermined is the antigen specificity of the expanded peripheral T cells.

This sequence originates from an adult with an advanced solid tumor such as melanoma, head and neck, liver or kidney cancer. This chain joins TRBV5-6 and TRBJ1-1; 10 nucleotides match TRBD1. The sample was CD4+ or CD8+ T cells sorted from blood, taken in a trial of the OX40 agonist ivuxolimab. The CDR3 spells CASSSRQGAWVEAFF. The CDR3 DNA sequence: TGTGCCAGCAGCAGCCGACAGGGGGCATGGGTTGAAGCTTTCTTT. Full variable domain (rest looked up from reference TRBV5-6 and TRBJ1-1): DAGVTQSPTHLIKTRGQQVTLRCSPKSGHDTVSWYQQALGQGPQFIFQYYEEEERQRGNFPDRFSGHQFPNYSSELNVNALLLGDSALYLCASSSRQGAWVEAFFGQGTRLTVV.